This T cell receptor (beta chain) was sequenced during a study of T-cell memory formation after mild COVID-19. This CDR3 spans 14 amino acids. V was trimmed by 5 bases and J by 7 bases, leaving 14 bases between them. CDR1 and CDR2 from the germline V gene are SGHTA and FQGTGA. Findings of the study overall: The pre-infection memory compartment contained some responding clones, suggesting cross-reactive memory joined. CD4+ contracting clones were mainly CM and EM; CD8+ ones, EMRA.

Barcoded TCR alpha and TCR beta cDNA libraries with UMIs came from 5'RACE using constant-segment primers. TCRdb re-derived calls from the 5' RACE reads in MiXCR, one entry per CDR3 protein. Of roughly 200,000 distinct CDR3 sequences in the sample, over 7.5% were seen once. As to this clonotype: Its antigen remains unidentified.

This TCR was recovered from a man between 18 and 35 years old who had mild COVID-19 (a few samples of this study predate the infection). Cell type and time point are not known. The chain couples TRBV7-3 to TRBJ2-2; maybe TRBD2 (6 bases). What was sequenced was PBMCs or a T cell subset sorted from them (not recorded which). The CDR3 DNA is TGTGCCAGCAGCAGTGGGACTTTCGGCGGGGAGCTGTTTTTT. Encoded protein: CASSSGTFGGELFF.